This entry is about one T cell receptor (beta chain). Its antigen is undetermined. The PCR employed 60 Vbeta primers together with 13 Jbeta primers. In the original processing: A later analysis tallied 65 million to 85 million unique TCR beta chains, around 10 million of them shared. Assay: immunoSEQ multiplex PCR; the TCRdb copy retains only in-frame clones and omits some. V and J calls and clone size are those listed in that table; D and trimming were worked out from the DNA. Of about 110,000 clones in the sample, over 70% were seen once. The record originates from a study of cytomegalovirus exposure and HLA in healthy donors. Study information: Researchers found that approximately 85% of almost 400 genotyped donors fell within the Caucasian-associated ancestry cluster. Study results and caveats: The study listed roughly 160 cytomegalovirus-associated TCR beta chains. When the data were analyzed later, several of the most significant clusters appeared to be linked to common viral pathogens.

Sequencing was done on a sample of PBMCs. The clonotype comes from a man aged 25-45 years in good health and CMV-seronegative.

CDR3 sequence (DNA): TGTGCCAGCAGCTTAGTGGCCAGCGTAGCACCCAATGAGCAGTTCTTC. Its protein is CASSLVASVAPNEQFF. The chain has TRBV7-6 and TRBJ2-1; D gene unclear. Looked up from germline, CDR1 is SGHVS and CDR2 is FNYEAQ. The CDR3 runs 16 residues. Trimming left V 1 base short and J 6 bases short, with 16 bases between.